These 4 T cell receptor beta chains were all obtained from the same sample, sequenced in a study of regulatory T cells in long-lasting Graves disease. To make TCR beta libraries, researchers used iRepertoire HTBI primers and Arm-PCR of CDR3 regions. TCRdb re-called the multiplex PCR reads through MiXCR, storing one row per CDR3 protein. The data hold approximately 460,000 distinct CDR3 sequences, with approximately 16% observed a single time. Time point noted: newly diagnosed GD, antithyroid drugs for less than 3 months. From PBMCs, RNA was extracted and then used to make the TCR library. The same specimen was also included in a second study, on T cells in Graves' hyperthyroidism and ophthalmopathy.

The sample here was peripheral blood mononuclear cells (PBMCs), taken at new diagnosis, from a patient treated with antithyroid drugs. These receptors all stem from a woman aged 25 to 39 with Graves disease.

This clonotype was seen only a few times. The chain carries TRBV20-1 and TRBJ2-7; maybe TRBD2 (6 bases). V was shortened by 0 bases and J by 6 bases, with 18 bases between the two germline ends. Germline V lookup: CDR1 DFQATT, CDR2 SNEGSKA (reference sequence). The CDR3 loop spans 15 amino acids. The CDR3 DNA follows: TGCAGTGCTAGAGACTCATGGGGGGAGGCACGCGAGCAGTACTTC. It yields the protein CSARDSWGEAREQYF.

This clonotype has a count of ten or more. CDR3 sequence: CASSLGDITYEQYF. The CDR3 nucleotides read TGTGCCAGCAGCTTAGGAGACATAACCTACGAGCAGTACTTC. V is TRBV11-2 and J is TRBJ2-7, with D uncertain. The germline V and J ends were trimmed by 1 base and 2 bases, with 9 bases remaining between them. The CDR3 length is 14 residues. Germline CDR1 is SGHAT and CDR2 is FQNNGV. Based on the CDR3 plus reference TRBV11-2 and TRBJ2-7, the full variable domain is EAGVAQSPRYKIIEKRQSVAFWCNPISGHATLYWYQQILGQGPKLLIQFQNNGVVDDSQLPKDRFSAERLKGVDSTLKIQPAKLEDSAVYLCASSLGDITYEQYFGPGTRLTVT.

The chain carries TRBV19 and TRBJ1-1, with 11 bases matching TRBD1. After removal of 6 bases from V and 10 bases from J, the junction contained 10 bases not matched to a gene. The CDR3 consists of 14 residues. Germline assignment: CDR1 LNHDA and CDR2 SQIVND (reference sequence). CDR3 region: CASRTLGQGAGAFF. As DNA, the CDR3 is TGTGCCAGTAGGACCCTTGGACAGGGGGCCGGAGCTTTCTTT.

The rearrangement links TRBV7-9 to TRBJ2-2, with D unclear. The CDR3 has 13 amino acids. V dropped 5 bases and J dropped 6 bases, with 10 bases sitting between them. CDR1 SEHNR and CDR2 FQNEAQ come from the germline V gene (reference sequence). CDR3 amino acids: CASSTPSPGELFF. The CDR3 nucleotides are TGTGCCAGCAGCACTCCTTCCCCCGGGGAGCTGTTTTTT.